The rows below give T cell receptor beta chains drawn from one sample of a study of T cells in Graves' hyperthyroidism and ophthalmopathy. TCRdb used MiXCR to reprocess the multiplex PCR reads, holding one entry per CDR3 protein. The table has fewer than 650,000 distinct CDR3 sequences, 13% to 15% seen once. Specimen: blood. Every receptor here comes from a woman aged 40-49 years with Graves' hyperthyroidism. The CDR3 runs from the conserved cysteine through the conserved F or W. D genes are given only for firm matches. For some rows the clone size is stated as once, few or many, or as a class when expanded; others skip it.

size | J | V | D | length | CDR3 | DNA
few | TRBJ1-5 | TRBV12-3/TRBV12-4 | NA | 11 | CASSTSGAIHF | TGTGCCAGCAGTACCTCCGGCGCTATACATTTT
many | TRBJ2-5 | TRBV20-1 | TRBD2 | 15 | CSAKGLAGERETQYF | TGCAGTGCTAAAGGACTAGCGGGAGAACGGGAGACCCAGTACTTC
many | TRBJ2-1 | TRBV7-6 | NA | 16 | CASSFGTAGDYNEQFF | TGTGCCAGCAGCTTTGGGACAGCGGGGGACTACAATGAGCAGTTCTTC
many | TRBJ1-1 | TRBV28 | NA | 13 | CASSINSKTLAFF | TGTGCCAGCAGCATCAACTCCAAAACATTGGCTTTCTTT
few | TRBJ2-1 | TRBV3-1 | TRBD2 | 16 | CASSQDPLAGLNEQFF | TGTGCCAGCAGCCAAGATCCCCTAGCGGGACTCAATGAGCAGTTCTTC
many | TRBJ2-7 | TRBV27 | NA | 15 | CASSLLGDLTYEQYF | TGTGCCAGCAGTTTATTGGGGGACCTTACCTACGAGCAGTACTTC
many | TRBJ2-1 | TRBV9 | TRBD1 | 16 | CASSAKDRGSVGEQFF | TGTGCCAGCAGCGCCAAGGACAGGGGGTCAGTCGGTGAGCAGTTCTTC
many | TRBJ2-5 | TRBV20-1 | NA | 13 | CSARVLYQETQYF | TGCAGTGCTAGAGTTCTGTACCAAGAGACCCAGTACTTC
few | TRBJ2-2 | TRBV7-6 | NA | 16 | CASSLTTSTDTGELFF | TGTGCCAGCAGCTTAACCACCTCGACGGACACCGGGGAGCTGTTTTTT
NA | TRBJ1-5 | TRBV15 | NA | 14 | CATSRVGVNQPQHF | TGTGCCACCAGCAGAGTAGGAGTGAATCAGCCCCAGCATTTT
NA | TRBJ1-5 | TRBV28 | NA | 15 | CASSGLSAPEKPQHF | TGTGCCAGCAGTGGCCTCTCGGCGCCTGAGAAGCCCCAGCATTTT
once | TRBJ2-3 | TRBV20-1 | NA | 12 | CSATGLTDTQYF | TGCAGTGCCACAGGGTTGACAGATACGCAGTATTTT
NA | TRBJ1-2 | TRBV20-1 | TRBD1 | 15 | CSAAGTGTKGYGYTF | TGCAGTGCTGCCGGGACAGGGACCAAAGGCTATGGCTACACCTTC
few | TRBJ1-5 | TRBV6-1 | TRBD1 | 14 | CASRDRGSNQPQHF | TGTGCCAGCAGGGACAGGGGGAGCAATCAGCCCCAGCATTTT
NA | TRBJ1-4 | TRBV12-3/TRBV12-4 | NA | 13 | CASSFGLSEKLFF | TGTGCCAGCAGTTTTGGACTCTCAGAGAAACTGTTTTTT
NA | TRBJ2-3 | TRBV10-2 | TRBD1 | 16 | CASSWDRVSLTDTQYF | TGCGCCAGCAGTTGGGACAGGGTTTCTCTCACAGATACGCAGTATTTT
few | TRBJ2-1 | TRBV19 | NA | 15 | CASSIEGSSYNEQFF | TGTGCCAGTAGTATAGAAGGGAGCTCCTACAATGAGCAGTTCTTC
NA | TRBJ1-1 | TRBV19 | TRBD1 | 15 | CASSNRDRVSAEAFF | TGTGCCAGTAGTAACCGGGACAGGGTATCAGCTGAAGCTTTCTTT
many | TRBJ1-1 | TRBV5-1 | TRBD1 | 14 | CASSGGQGAVEAFF | TGCGCCAGCAGCGGGGGACAGGGGGCGGTTGAAGCTTTCTTT
many | TRBJ2-1 | TRBV12-3/TRBV12-4 | TRBD2 | 17 | CASSSLPGLAFGNEQFF | TGTGCCAGCAGTTCACTGCCGGGACTAGCTTTCGGGAATGAGCAGTTCTTC
many | TRBJ2-3 | TRBV6-2/TRBV6-3 | TRBD1 | 16 | CASSYGQWTGGDTQYF | TGTGCCAGCAGTTACGGCCAATGGACAGGTGGAGATACGCAGTATTTT
many | TRBJ2-4 | TRBV5-1 | NA | 13 | CASSVTTKNIQYF | TGCGCCAGCAGCGTGACTACGAAAAACATTCAGTACTTC
many | TRBJ2-5 | TRBV5-1 | NA | 14 | CASSWGGHQETQYF | TGCGCCAGCTCTTGGGGAGGTCACCAAGAGACCCAGTACTTC
NA | TRBJ2-1 | TRBV6-5 | TRBD1 | 18 | CASSYPQTGTGTYNEQFF | TGTGCCAGCAGTTACCCTCAAACCGGGACAGGGACCTACAATGAGCAGTTCTTC
many | TRBJ2-7 | TRBV5-6 | NA | 13 | CASSGTVDYEQYF | TGTGCCAGCAGTGGGACGGTAGACTACGAGCAGTACTTC
many | TRBJ2-3 | TRBV10-3 | TRBD2 | 17 | CAISPGTSGASTDTQYF | TGTGCCATCAGCCCCGGGACTAGCGGTGCTAGCACAGATACGCAGTATTTT
NA | TRBJ1-1 | TRBV29-1 | TRBD1 | 17 | CSVVLATGAFMNTEAFF | TGCAGCGTTGTTTTAGCAACAGGGGCTTTCATGAACACTGAAGCTTTCTTT
many | TRBJ2-2 | TRBV5-1 | TRBD2 | 14 | CASSMRESAGELFF | TGCGCCAGCTCAATGCGGGAGAGCGCCGGGGAGCTGTTTTTT
many | TRBJ2-2 | TRBV5-1 | NA | 15 | CASSYNPENTGELFF | TGCGCCAGCAGTTACAATCCAGAGAACACCGGGGAGCTGTTTTTT
many | TRBJ1-1 | TRBV5-5 | TRBD1 | 15 | CASSWTGGTDTEAFF | TGTGCCAGCAGCTGGACAGGGGGTACGGACACTGAAGCTTTCTTT
many | TRBJ1-6 | TRBV2 | NA | 15 | CASSEGRVGNSPLHF | TGTGCCAGCAGTGAGGGCAGGGTGGGAAATTCACCCCTCCACTTT
many | TRBJ2-2 | TRBV4-1 | NA | 13 | CASSQAYTGELFF | TGTGCCAGCAGCCAAGCCTACACCGGGGAGCTGTTTTTT
NA | TRBJ2-7 | TRBV19 | NA | 14 | CASSIIGTSAGQYF | TGTGCCAGTAGTATCATCGGTACATCGGCAGGGCAGTACTTC
NA | TRBJ2-5 | TRBV11-1 | NA | 13 | CASSQGAKETQYF | TGTGCCAGCAGCCAGGGCGCTAAAGAGACCCAGTACTTC
many | TRBJ2-5 | TRBV7-8 | NA | 15 | CASSLSGARMETQYF | TGTGCCAGCAGCTTATCGGGAGCCCGCATGGAGACCCAGTACTTC
many | TRBJ2-7 | TRBV27 | TRBD2 | 18 | CASSSPTKLAGGPYEQYF | TGTGCCAGCAGTTCCCCCACGAAACTAGCGGGAGGGCCCTACGAGCAGTACTTC
few | TRBJ1-1 | TRBV4-1 | NA | 14 | CASSQGGAGTEAFF | TGCGCCAGCAGCCAAGGAGGGGCGGGCACTGAAGCTTTCTTT
many | TRBJ1-1 | TRBV18 | NA | 16 | CASSPPAVQPNTEAFF | TGTGCCAGCTCACCACCGGCTGTGCAGCCGAACACTGAAGCTTTCTTT
many | TRBJ1-5 | TRBV7-8 | TRBD1 | 17 | CASSLRGTGEGNQPQHF | TGTGCCAGCAGCTTACGGGGGACAGGGGAGGGCAATCAGCCCCAGCATTTT
few | TRBJ2-7 | TRBV7-4 | NA | 15 | CASSPGVRGSYEQYF | TGTGCCAGCAGCCCGGGCGTTAGGGGCTCCTACGAGCAGTACTTC
few | TRBJ1-2 | TRBV5-5 | TRBD1 | 12 | CASNRGPYGYTF | TGTGCCAGCAACAGGGGCCCTTATGGCTACACCTTC